The 26 T cell receptor beta chains below were found in one sample sequenced in a study of CD8+CD57+ T cells in acquired aplastic anemia. Profiles of TCR beta VDJ and CDR3 were generated from a genomic DNA template. TCRdb reanalysed the reads using MiXCR and keeps one entry per CDR3 protein. The table lists over 150,000 distinct CDR3 sequences, 70% to 75% of them singletons. Those patients picked for sequencing had displayed CD8+CD57+ cell expansion on flow cytometry. Sequencing was done on a sample of sorted CD4+, CD8+, or CD8+CD57+ T cells (not recorded which) from PBMCs. These receptors all stem from a human donor with aplastic anemia.

The CDR3 here is CASSAGQGNYEQYF. DNA of the CDR3: TGCGCCAGCAGCGCAGGACAGGGAAACTACGAGCAGTACTTC. The chain employs TRBV5-1 and TRBJ2-7, with TRBD1 matching over 8 bases. This CDR3 comprises 14 residues. J lost 3 bases, V lost 4 bases, and 6 bases had no gene match. The V gene's germline CDR1 is SGHRS and CDR2 YFSETQ.

The chain is built from TRBV10-3 and TRBJ2-5; 11 nucleotides align to TRBD1. The J call may be wrong; the DNA end is better matched by TRBJ2-1. This CDR3 has 16 amino acids. Germline V CDR1 and CDR2: ENHRY, SYGVKD. The CDR3 DNA sequence: TGTGCCATCAGTGTTTCCCCGGGACAGGGGGACAATGAGCAGTTCTTC. Protein sequence: CAISVSPGQGDNEQFF.

The chain uses TRBV10-3 and TRBJ1-6; D uncertain. V shed 2 bases and J shed 15 bases, with 14 bases lying between them. Germline V gives CDR1 ENHRY, CDR2 SYGVKD. The CDR3 is 13 residues long. The CDR3 here is CAISETTASLLHF. CDR3 DNA: TGTGCCATCAGTGAGACAACAGCCTCCCTCCTCCACTTT.

The chain recombines TRBV15 with TRBJ2-3; D not certain. This CDR3 is 14 amino acids long. Trimming shortened V by 1 base and J by 1 base, and 6 bases separated the two germline ends. In germline, CDR1 is LNHNV, CDR2 YYDKDF (reference sequence). The CDR3 sequence is CATSRGKGTDTQYF. As DNA, the CDR3 is TGTGCCACCAGCAGAGGAAAAGGCACAGATACGCAGTATTTT.

V is TRBV19 and J is TRBJ1-2; D gene ambiguous. CDR1 is LNHDA and CDR2 is SQIVND in the germline V gene (reference sequence). The CDR3 consists of 12 residues. V gave up 10 bases and J gave up 6 bases, with 15 bases separating them. This CDR3 reads CATSTDPHGYTF. The DNA of the CDR3 is TGTGCCACCAGTACGGACCCGCATGGCTACACCTTC.

The chain uses TRBV29-1 and TRBJ2-1; unclear D gene. Trimming removed 5 bases at V and 3 bases at J, with 11 bases between. This CDR3 region has 13 residues. Germline V gene sequence: CDR1 SQVTM, CDR2 ANQGSEA. The CDR3 region has the DNA TGCAGCGTTCTAGGTGATCTCTACAATGAGCAGTTCTTC. This gives the protein CSVLGDLYNEQFF.

The chain employs TRBV7-9 and TRBJ2-1, with 7 bases identical to TRBD2. This CDR3 comprises 18 residues. Germline values: CDR1 SEHNR, CDR2 FQNEAQ (reference sequence). The V segment lost 5 bases and the J segment 3 bases; nucleotides outside the gene matches: 16. CDR3 nucleotides: TGTGCCAGCAGCCTACCTCGGGAGGCTAGGCGGGGCTACAATGAGCAGTTCTTC. Translating gives CASSLPREARRGYNEQFF.

The chain combines TRBV4-3 with TRBJ2-3, with D uncertain. Germline assignment: CDR1 LGHNA and CDR2 YSLEER. The length of the CDR3 is 17 residues. Trimming left V 4 bases short and J 0 bases short, with 17 bases between. The chain's CDR3 is CASSRYGSRSSTDTQYF. As DNA, the CDR3 is TGCGCCAGCAGCCGATATGGCTCCAGGAGTAGCACAGATACGCAGTATTTT.

V usage is TRBV15 and J usage is TRBJ2-3, with 9 positions matching TRBD2. J was trimmed by 1 base and V by 4 bases; bases with no gene match: 18. This CDR3 contains 20 residues. Germline loops: CDR1 LNHNV, CDR2 YYDKDF (reference sequence). The CDR3 here is CATSITVRPSGVAGTDTQYF. CDR3 bases: TGTGCCACCAGCATCACCGTCCGGCCTAGCGGGGTTGCTGGCACAGATACGCAGTATTTT.

This clonotype was picked up a small number of times. The chain couples TRBV5-8 to TRBJ1-5; D unresolved. The V and J ends lost 2 bases and 0 bases respectively, with 3 bases between them. The germline gives CDR1 SGHTS, CDR2 YDEGEE. The CDR3 totals 13 residues. The CDR3 reads CASSFGSNQPQHF. The CDR3 DNA follows: TGTGCCAGCAGCTTCGGTAGCAATCAGCCCCAGCATTTT.

This chain connects TRBV15 to TRBJ2-2, with D perhaps assigned TRBD1 or TRBD2 (5 bases each). The length of the CDR3 is 17 residues. CDR1 and CDR2 (germline): LNHNV, YYDKDF (reference sequence). The V and J ends lost 1 base and 3 bases respectively, with 15 bases between them. Here the CDR3 DNA reads TGTGCCACCAGCAGAGGGGACGGACCGTTCTACACCGGGGAGCTGTTTTTT. It specifies CATSRGDGPFYTGELFF.

The chain recombines TRBV24-1 with TRBJ1-1; D gene unclear. Germline V gene data show CDR1 as KGHDR and CDR2 as SFDVKD. V lost 0 bases and J lost 11, with 12 bases in between. The CDR3 contains 13 residues. The CDR3 reads CATSDLGQKGAFF. CDR3 DNA sequence: TGTGCCACCAGTGATTTGGGGCAGAAGGGCGCTTTCTTT.

The J gene is TRBJ2-6, the V gene TRBV20-1; tentatively, D is TRBD2 (5 bases). V dropped 5 bases and J dropped 2 bases, with 10 bases sitting between them. Germline CDR1 and CDR2: DFQATT and SNEGSKA (reference sequence). This CDR3 spans 14 amino acids. The CDR3 region is CSAWESTGANVLTF. The CDR3 nucleotides read TGCAGTGCTTGGGAGTCTACTGGGGCCAACGTCCTGACTTTC.

The chain has TRBV7-9 and TRBJ1-2; no definite D call. Trimming left V 2 bases short and J 8 bases short, with 6 bases between. Germline V CDR1 and CDR2: SEHNR, FQNEAQ (reference sequence). The CDR3 has 11 residues. CDR3 region: CASSLYYGYTF. As DNA, the CDR3 is TGTGCCAGCAGCTTATATTACGGCTACACCTTC.

The V gene is TRBV5-1, the J gene TRBJ2-5; D ambiguous. The CDR3 runs 14 residues. From germline, CDR1 is SGHRS and CDR2 YFSETQ. The germline V and J ends were trimmed by 0 bases and 0 bases, with 6 bases remaining between them. CDR3 in amino acids: CASSLGWDQETQYF. The CDR3 DNA sequence: TGCGCCAGCAGCTTGGGGTGGGACCAAGAGACCCAGTACTTC. The full variable domain, in which reference TRBV5-1 and TRBJ2-5 provide the parts outside the CDR3, is KAGVTQTPRYLIKTRGQQVTLSCSPISGHRSVSWYQQTPGQGLQFLFEYFSETQRNKGNFPGRFSGRQFSNSRSEMNVSTLELGDSALYLCASSLGWDQETQYFGPGTRLLVL.

This rearrangement joins TRBV5-8 to TRBJ2-5; a weak D match, TRBD1 (6 bases). V was cut by 4 bases and J by 0 bases, with 10 bases left in between. This CDR3 has 14 residues. Germline loops: CDR1 SGHTS, CDR2 YDEGEE. For the CDR3, the DNA is TGTGCCAGCAGCGGATCAGGGGACCAAGAGACCCAGTACTTC. Translating gives CASSGSGDQETQYF.

The V call is TRBV6-5, the J call TRBJ2-2, with TRBD1 as a possible D gene (5 bases). V was cut by 4 bases and J by 8 bases, with 8 bases left in between. Per the germline V gene, CDR1 is MNHEY and CDR2 is SVGAGI. This CDR3 has 12 amino acids. The CDR3 loop is CASSWRQGELFF. CDR3 coding DNA: TGTGCCAGCAGTTGGCGACAGGGGGAGCTGTTTTTT.

In its sample, this clonotype was seen once. The chain recombines TRBV19 with TRBJ1-6, with 8 positions matching TRBD1. Germline values: CDR1 LNHDA, CDR2 SQIVND (reference sequence). V was pared by 7 bases and J by 7 bases, with 3 bases of the junction left unmatched. The CDR3 sequence is 13 residues long. The CDR3 region has the DNA TGTGCCAGTAAAAGACAGGGGAATTCACCCCTCCACTTT. Translating it yields CASKRQGNSPLHF.

The rearrangement uses TRBV9 and TRBJ2-7; D remains ambiguous. Per germline, CDR1 SGDLS and CDR2 YYNGEE. CDR3 length equals 12 residues. V lost 4 bases, J lost 4 bases, and 9 bases lay in between. In DNA form, the CDR3 reads TGTGCCAGCAGCCATTCTGGGTACGAGCAGTACTTC. Protein: CASSHSGYEQYF.

This chain uses TRBV7-2 with TRBJ2-5, with 11 bases fitting TRBD2. V shed 5 bases, J shed 5 bases, and the junction held 7 bases outside the gene matches. Germline-derived CDR1 and CDR2 are SGHTA and FQGNSA. The CDR3 spans 15 residues. The CDR3, as DNA: TGTGCCAGCAGCACGTATAGCGGGAGGGGCGAGACCCAGTACTTC. This codes for CASSTYSGRGETQYF.

The chain couples TRBV24-1 to TRBJ2-1; no clear D. This CDR3 is built from 14 residues. Germline-derived CDR1 and CDR2 are KGHDR and SFDVKD. Trimming took off 0 bases at V and 5 bases at J, with 7 bases between the two ends. The CDR3 sequence: CATSDLLEDNEQFF. As DNA, the CDR3 is TGTGCCACCAGTGATTTGTTAGAGGACAATGAGCAGTTCTTC.

The V gene is TRBV15, the J gene TRBJ2-7, with 15 bases aligning to TRBD2. CDR3 size: 18 residues. The germline V gene encodes CDR1 LNHNV and CDR2 YYDKDF (reference sequence). Trimming removed 1 base from V and 5 bases from J; junction bases left unmatched: 9. CDR3 amino acids: CATSRGRGTSGRLHEQYF. The CDR3 region has the DNA TGTGCCACCAGCAGAGGGAGAGGGACTAGCGGGAGGCTACACGAGCAGTACTTC.

This rearrangement joins TRBV5-1 to TRBJ1-6; the D gene is possibly TRBD1 (6 bases). Germline V gene data show CDR1 as SGHRS and CDR2 as YFSETQ. The ends were cut back, 2 bases at V and 14 bases at J, with 23 bases in the middle. The CDR3 runs to 16 residues. CDR3 bases: TGCGCCAGCAGCTTCATAGGACAGCTCGGTGATTATTCCCTCCACTTT. It yields the protein CASSFIGQLGDYSLHF. Supplemented by reference TRBV5-1 and TRBJ1-6, the full variable domain reads KAGVTQTPRYLIKTRGQQVTLSCSPISGHRSVSWYQQTPGQGLQFLFEYFSETQRNKGNFPGRFSGRQFSNSRSEMNVSTLELGDSALYLCASSFIGQLGDYSLHFGNGTRLTVT.

This clonotype came up a few times. The chain has TRBV29-1 and TRBJ2-7; possibly TRBD1 for D (6 bases). Germline V gene data show CDR1 as SQVTM and CDR2 as ANQGSEA. Deletions cut 6 bases from V and 4 bases from J, with 10 bases between. The CDR3 totals 11 residues. CDR3 sequence (DNA): TGCAGCGTGCTCAGGGGTTACGAGCAGTACTTC. It is translated as CSVLRGYEQYF.

The V and J genes are TRBV19 and TRBJ2-1; possibly TRBD2 for D (7 bases). The germline V gene has CDR1 LNHDA and CDR2 SQIVND (reference sequence). The CDR3 is 16 amino acids. V was trimmed by 7 bases and J by 6 bases, leaving 22 bases between them. The DNA of the CDR3 is TGTGCCAGTACCCCTGCCGGGGGCGGGAGTTTCAATGAGCAGTTCTTC. It codes for CASTPAGGGSFNEQFF.

This clonotype has a handful of counts. The chain has TRBV5-6 and TRBJ2-7, with 8 bases fitting TRBD1. The CDR3 extends over 15 amino acids. Germline V gene sequence: CDR1 SGHDT, CDR2 YYEEEE. With V trimmed by 2 bases and J by 4 bases, 8 bases remained unmatched. CDR3 nucleotides: TGTGCCAGCAGCTTAGGGGGCAGGGGGCTGTACGAGCAGTACTTC. This sequence encodes CASSLGGRGLYEQYF. The complete variable domain, with remaining parts taken from reference TRBV5-6 and TRBJ2-7, reads DAGVTQSPTHLIKTRGQQVTLRCSPKSGHDTVSWYQQALGQGPQFIFQYYEEEERQRGNFPDRFSGHQFPNYSSELNVNALLLGDSALYLCASSLGGRGLYEQYFGPGTRLTVT.